This T cell receptor (beta chain) came from a study of OX40 agonist ivuxolimab in advanced cancers. Systemic immunosuppression or autoimmune disease history was grounds to exclude patients. The CDR3 totals 16 residues. V lost 0 bases and J lost 0, with 10 bases in between. Germline lookup yields CDR1 SGDLS and CDR2 YYNGEE. Study-level points and caveats: Antigen targets of the expanded peripheral T cells went undetermined. Dosing at 0.1 to 3.0 mg/kg was accompanied by clonal expansion of CD4+ and CD8+ blood T cells by week 6.

Remarks on this clone: Its antigen is unidentified.

Generated by immunoSEQ multiplex PCR, the TCRdb table keeps only in-frame clones and is missing some. Among around 66,000 clones listed, approximately 90% were seen once. The material sequenced was CD4+ or CD8+ T cells sorted from blood, taken in a trial of the OX40 agonist ivuxolimab. This receptor was obtained from an adult with an advanced solid tumor such as melanoma, head and neck, liver or kidney cancer. The rearrangement uses TRBV9 and TRBJ2-1, with a tentative D call TRBD2 (5 bases). The CDR3 spells CASSVVPSLSYNEQFF. The CDR3 DNA reads TGTGCCAGCAGCGTAGTACCTAGCCTCTCCTACAATGAGCAGTTCTTC.